The 27 T cell receptor beta chains below come from one sample, sequenced in a study of CD4 T cells in relation to SARS-CoV-2 and coronaviruses (dated by TCRdb to the early 2020s). Library prep was done by the immunoSEQ multiplex PCR assay. TCRdb re-hosts the immuneACCESS table, in-frame sequences only. Its copies lack some clones; in the studies checked, an unresolved V gene accounts for under half of them, and the cause for the rest is not known. The sample table contains about 36,000 clones; only one count was recorded for 70% to 85% of them. In total, the top ten clones hold 5.5% to 7% of the sample. The antigens of these receptors remain unknown. The specimen sequenced was naive CD4+ T cells from PBMCs, cultured in vitro. In the paper's terms, the cell subset or site label means: naive CD4+ T cells isolated by negative enrichment. All receptors derive from an adult with COVID-19.

J is TRBJ2-1 and V is TRBV27; 14 bases fit TRBD2. Germline trimming cut 3 bases from V and 9 bases from J; bases unmatched to any gene: 7. Germline values: CDR1 MNHEY, CDR2 SMNVEV (reference sequence). The CDR3 runs 16 residues. CDR3 amino acids: CASSFPGLAGAREQFF. For the CDR3, the DNA is TGTGCCAGCAGTTTCCCGGGACTAGCGGGAGCTCGTGAGCAGTTCTTC.

This sequence joins TRBV19 and TRBJ1-1; D unresolved. V shed 5 bases and J shed 5 bases, with 6 bases lying between them. The CDR3 loop spans 11 amino acids. Germline CDR1 and CDR2: LNHDA and SQIVND (reference sequence). CDR3 amino acids: CASSSWTEAFF. DNA for the CDR3: TGTGCCAGTAGTTCCTGGACTGAAGCTTTCTTT.

This clone has only one observation. The chain combines TRBV5-4 with TRBJ2-3, with 12 bases that match TRBD2. CDR3 length: 17 amino acids. With V trimmed by 4 bases and J by 5 bases, 11 bases remained unmatched. Germline V gene sequence: CDR1 SGHNT, CDR2 YYREEE (reference sequence). The CDR3 region has the DNA TGTGCCAGCAGCCCCCTGACTAGCGGGAGTAGTGGAGATACGCAGTATTTT. Translating gives CASSPLTSGSSGDTQYF.

The chain recombines TRBV5-8 with TRBJ2-3; tentatively, D is TRBD2 (5 bases). Germline CDR1 SGHTS, CDR2 YDEGEE. V was shortened by 4 bases and J by 2 bases, with 14 bases between the two germline ends. This CDR3 comprises 15 residues. This chain's CDR3 is CASSHRERPTDTQYF. Written as DNA, the CDR3 is TGTGCCAGCAGCCACCGAGAGCGGCCCACAGATACGCAGTATTTT.

V is TRBV11-2 and J is TRBJ2-1, with D perhaps matching TRBD2 (6 bases). V lost 6 bases and J 8 bases, leaving 11 bases between the germline ends. This CDR3 region has 12 residues. Germline loops: CDR1 SGHAT, CDR2 FQNNGV. CDR3 bases: TGTGCCAGCAGTAGGAGGGCCGATGAGCAGTTCTTC. This gives the protein CASSRRADEQFF.

The chain couples TRBV28 to TRBJ1-2; TRBD1 aligns across 7 bases. The CDR3 runs 13 residues. Germline V gene data show CDR1 as MDHEN and CDR2 as SYDVKM. Trimming took 8 bases from V and 1 from J; bases not matched to a gene: 4. The CDR3, as DNA: TGTGCCAGCGGGACAGACCATAACTATGGCTACACCTTC. It encodes CASGTDHNYGYTF.

The table lists this clone with a few counts. V usage is TRBV7-9 and J usage is TRBJ1-1, with D tentatively TRBD1 (6 bases). Germline lookup yields CDR1 SEHNR and CDR2 FQNEAQ (reference sequence). This CDR3 is built from 13 residues. V gave up 3 bases and J gave up 6 bases, with 11 bases separating them. CDR3 coding DNA: TGTGCCAGCAGCTTCCAGGACAGATCTGAAGCTTTCTTT. It yields the protein CASSFQDRSEAFF.

In this sample, this clone turned up once. The chain is built from TRBV27 and TRBJ2-5, with D unclear. This CDR3 comprises 14 residues. Germline assignment: CDR1 MNHEY and CDR2 SMNVEV (reference sequence). V shed 2 bases and J shed 1 base, with 8 bases lying between them. DNA of the CDR3: TGTGCCAGCAGTTTACGCGGCACCCAAGAGACCCAGTACTTC. Its protein product is CASSLRGTQETQYF.

The chain carries TRBV28 and TRBJ1-2; D unresolved. The CDR3 spans 14 residues. The V gene lost 1 base and the J gene lost 4 bases, with 10 bases spanning the gap. Germline CDR1 MDHEN, CDR2 SYDVKM. CDR3 in DNA: TGTGCCAGCAGTTTATATGAGAGGAGCTATGGCTACACCTTC. It translates to CASSLYERSYGYTF.

The chain uses TRBV4-1 and TRBJ2-3; weak D call: TRBD1 (6 bases). V was cut by 4 bases and J by 1 base, with 15 bases left in between. Germline values: CDR1 MGHRA, CDR2 YSYEKL. The length of the CDR3 is 16 residues. Written as DNA, the CDR3 is TGCGCCAGCAGCCCAGGGGTCCTAGCCGGCACAGATACGCAGTATTTT. Translation: CASSPGVLAGTDTQYF.

Written as DNA, the CDR3 is TGTGCCAGCAGTTTGGGCAATACGGGACTGTACACAGATACGCAGTATTTT. Its protein is CASSLGNTGLYTDTQYF. This chain links TRBV28 with TRBJ2-3, with a tentative D call TRBD2 (6 bases). The V end lost 3 bases, the J end lost 2 bases, and 18 bases lay between the germline ends. This CDR3 is built from 17 residues. The germline V gene encodes CDR1 MDHEN and CDR2 SYDVKM.

The J gene is TRBJ2-7, the V gene TRBV5-4; D is ambiguous. The CDR3 has 14 amino acids. In germline, CDR1 is SGHNT, CDR2 YYREEE (reference sequence). The V gene lost 4 bases and the J gene lost 6 bases, with 17 bases spanning the gap. This chain's CDR3 is CASSPSDGPVEQYF. The DNA for the CDR3 is TGTGCCAGCAGCCCTTCTGACGGACCGGTCGAGCAGTACTTC.

The J gene is TRBJ2-5, the V gene TRBV6-5, with D maybe TRBD2 (6 bases). Germline CDR1 is MNHEY and CDR2 is SVGAGI. V lost 6 bases and J lost 5, with 19 bases in between. The CDR3 runs to 15 residues. The CDR3 loop is CASSLPRLERETQYF. CDR3 sequence (DNA): TGTGCCAGCAGCTTACCTAGACTAGAGCGGGAGACCCAGTACTTC.

The chain is built from TRBV6-5 and TRBJ2-1; tentatively, D is TRBD2 (5 bases). Germline V gene sequence: CDR1 MNHEY, CDR2 SVGAGI. V was shortened by 7 bases and J by 4 bases, with 11 bases between the two germline ends. This CDR3 spans 13 amino acids. The CDR3 DNA reads TGTGCCAGCACCCGAGGAGGTTACAATGAGCAGTTCTTC. This gives the protein CASTRGGYNEQFF.

The chain combines TRBV24-1 with TRBJ2-3, with 8 bases fitting TRBD1. The germline V gene has CDR1 KGHDR and CDR2 SFDVKD. This CDR3 contains 16 residues. V lost 4 bases, J lost 5 bases, and 10 bases stayed unmatched. The DNA of the CDR3 is TGTGCCACCAGTGACCCCGGACAGGGAACGAAAGATACGCAGTATTTT. This codes for CATSDPGQGTKDTQYF.

The chain is built from TRBV28 and TRBJ1-4, with TRBD1 identical over 11 bases. With 10 bases clipped from V and 8 bases from J, the junction kept 6 bases outside the gene matches. The germline CDR1 and CDR2 sequences are MDHEN and SYDVKM. The CDR3 spans 13 residues. The CDR3 region has the DNA TGTGCCACCACCGGGACAGGGGGAGAAAAACTGTTTTTT. Amino acids: CATTGTGGEKLFF.

The genes are TRBV30 and TRBJ1-2, with D unclear. V was clipped by 5 bases and J by 4 bases, with 14 bases between them. The CDR3 covers 13 residues. Germline CDR1 GTSNPN, CDR2 SVGIG (reference sequence). The CDR3 protein is CAWSTGMVYGYTF. CDR3 in DNA: TGTGCCTGGTCTACCGGAATGGTCTATGGCTACACCTTC. Using reference TRBV30 and TRBJ1-2 for the parts outside the CDR3, the full variable domain is SQTIHQWPATLVQPVGSPLSLECTVEGTSNPNLYWYRQAAGRGLQLLFYSVGIGQISSEVPQNLSASRPQDRQFILSSKKLLLSDSGFYLCAWSTGMVYGYTFGSGTRLTVV.

The rearrangement links TRBV2 to TRBJ1-5; 9 bases fit TRBD1. Unmatched junction bases numbered 1, after V lost 2 bases and J lost 2 bases. This CDR3 comprises 15 residues. The germline V gene has CDR1 SNHLY and CDR2 FYNNEI. Written as DNA, the CDR3 is TGTGCCAGCAGTGAAAACAGGGGGCGCAATCAGCCCCAGCATTTT. Its protein product is CASSENRGRNQPQHF.

The chain recombines TRBV3-1 (or the pseudogene TRBV3-2) with TRBJ1-6; D not resolved. This CDR3 region has 12 residues. Germline-derived CDR1 and CDR2 are LGHDT and YNNKEL (reference sequence). The germline V and J ends were trimmed by 1 base and 8 bases, with 3 bases remaining between them. The CDR3 nucleotides read TGTGCCAGCAGCCAAGGGTATTCACCCCTCCACTTT. It encodes CASSQGYSPLHF.

This sequence joins TRBV6-5 and TRBJ1-2; D is unclear. Germline assignment: CDR1 MNHEY and CDR2 SVGAGI. Between the trimmed V and J ends, which lost 8 bases and 0 bases, there was a span of 10 bases. CDR3 length: 13 amino acids. In DNA form, the CDR3 reads TGTGCCAGCGGAAGAACAGCTAACTATGGCTACACCTTC. Protein product: CASGRTANYGYTF.

This clone is a singleton in its sample. The chain joins TRBV28 to TRBJ1-3; no reliable D call. The V and J ends lost 7 bases and 0 bases respectively, with 19 bases between them. There are 17 residues in the CDR3. Per germline, CDR1 MDHEN and CDR2 SYDVKM. CDR3 protein: CASTPFAPGISGNTIYF. The CDR3 DNA is TGTGCCAGCACCCCGTTTGCGCCGGGGATCTCTGGAAACACCATATATTTT.

The V call is TRBV29-1, the J call TRBJ2-5; no definite D call. The CDR3 is 11 amino acids. V was trimmed by 7 bases and J by 2 bases, leaving 8 bases between them. CDR1 and CDR2 from the germline V gene are SQVTM and ANQGSEA. The CDR3 DNA follows: TGCAGCGGGAGATTACAAGAGACCCAGTACTTC. Encoded protein: CSGRLQETQYF.

The DNA of the CDR3 is TGTGCCAGCAGCTTATTCAACACAGATACGCAGTATTTT. Translation gives CASSLFNTDTQYF. The V and J genes are TRBV7-3 and TRBJ2-3; the D is unclear. This CDR3 has 13 amino acids. In germline, CDR1 is SGHTA, CDR2 FQGTGA. The V gene lost 2 bases and the J gene lost 2 bases, with 5 bases spanning the gap.

This clone has a handful of counts. This chain connects TRBV9 to TRBJ2-7; D is undetermined. In germline, CDR1 is SGDLS, CDR2 YYNGEE. V gave up 7 bases and J gave up 2 bases, with 10 bases separating them. The CDR3 extends over 12 amino acids. The CDR3 reads CASGPGPYEQYF. The CDR3 nucleotides read TGTGCCAGCGGCCCCGGCCCCTACGAGCAGTACTTC.

J is TRBJ2-1 and V is TRBV18; possibly TRBD2 for D (6 bases). The V end lost 1 base, the J end lost 7 bases, and 14 bases lay between the germline ends. The germline V gene has CDR1 KGHSH and CDR2 LQKENI. The CDR3 runs to 15 residues. The CDR3 sequence: CASSPRALARNEQFF. The CDR3 DNA sequence: TGTGCCAGCTCACCACGCGCACTAGCACGGAATGAGCAGTTCTTC.

This rearrangement joins TRBV6-4 to TRBJ1-5; no reliable D call. The CDR3 consists of 13 residues. V was shortened by 5 bases and J by 1 base, with 6 bases between the two germline ends. Germline V CDR1 and CDR2: MRHNA, SNTAGT. The DNA for the CDR3 is TGTGCCAGCAGTATCGAAAGCAATCAGCCCCAGCATTTT. This sequence encodes CASSIESNQPQHF.

This chain links TRBV24-1 with TRBJ1-5; unclear D gene. The germline CDR1 and CDR2 sequences are KGHDR and SFDVKD. The CDR3 contains 19 residues. V was trimmed by 6 bases and J by 0 bases, leaving 23 bases between them. The CDR3 here is CATSWPRGQLLYSNQPQHF. Here the CDR3 DNA reads TGTGCCACCAGTTGGCCGCGAGGGCAGCTTCTTTATAGCAATCAGCCCCAGCATTTT.